This TCR beta chain was profiled in a study of blood T cell repertoires in COVID-19 (dated by TCRdb to about 2020). About the full investigation: Samples from collaborators originated in the United States, Italy and Spain and spanned both the acute and convalescent phases of COVID-19. Nearly every sample came with metadata listing a de-identified subject ID, COVID-19 status, age in years and sex. Subjects who had been exposed to COVID-19, were actively infected with it, or had recovered from it provided the deeply sampled blood TCRbeta repertoires that made up the dataset. HLA class I and class II types, where available, came from metadata supplied by the sample provider rather than from assay-based typing. The repertoires were released in a freely available public database intended as a resource for research on the immune response to SARS-CoV-2. The samples were drawn from the first 160 participants of the ongoing ImmuneRACE study and from 950 to 1,500 subjects provided by 6 global collaborators. The material from the prospective study consisted of cDNA or gDNA derived from T cells, B-cell-depleted T cells, or PBMCs. Paper-wide results and their limitations: Clinical and demographic metadata were provided uncurated, with the amount varying by source and participant.

As concerns this clone: The specificity of this receptor is unknown. No base qualities exist here, and no much larger clone lies one base off it.

The germline V gene (reference sequence) specifies SGHKS as CDR1 and YYEKEE as CDR2. The CDR3 holds 15 amino acids from the cysteine to the phenylalanine. The CDR3 DNA has 45 bases and is translated from base 1. V has 0 bases trimmed and J has 6 bases trimmed; junction bases matching no gene number 5. The collaborating institutions used their own protocols to collect whole blood in K2EDTA tubes. For TCRbeta analysis, collaborators shipped samples as frozen whole blood, isolated PBMCs, or DNA extracted from either of those sample types. TCRbeta CDR3 regions were amplified from genomic DNA by means of the immunoSEQ Assay, a bias-controlled multiplex PCR. Regarding the original processing steps: Nucleated cell counts per sample were estimated from amplification of reference gene primers within the assay. To quantify the absolute abundance of each unique TCRbeta CDR3 rearrangement, sequence reads were collapsed and filtered. Productive Simpson clonality was computed per sample as the square root of Simpson's diversity index over productive rearrangements. TCRdb retrieved this table from immuneACCESS and kept in-frame rearrangements only. Not all clones are present; in checked studies, unresolved V genes account for under half, and no reason is known for the remainder. V, J and clone size reflect that table, while D and trimming were determined from the DNA. The sample table shows over 200,000 clones, and around 80% are seen once. Roughly 12% of the sample belongs to the ten largest clones.

The chain is assembled from TRBV5-5 and TRBJ2-1; TRBD2 fits 8 bases in the junction. The origin of this receptor is a woman aged 40 to 50 with acute or convalescent COVID-19. Specimen: peripheral blood. This receptor carries the CDR3 CASSLAGGPGNEQFF. The nucleotides are TGTGCCAGCAGCTTGGCGGGAGGGCCGGGCAATGAGCAGTTCTTC.